Described below is a single T cell receptor (beta chain) sequence and its context. Its antigen is currently unknown. The data were obtained in a study of PD-1 blockade in classical Hodgkin lymphoma. Notes on the study in general: The causes of the repertoire differences, possibly disease activity or prior therapy, remain undefined. CD8+ TCR diversity did not rise significantly by C4D1, unlike CD4+.

Germline CDR1 and CDR2: SGDLS and YYNGEE. Trimming removed 3 bases from V and 6 bases from J, with 13 bases in between. CDR3 length: 15 residues. Clones were sequenced by immunoSEQ multiplex PCR, and TCRdb holds only the in-frame ones, with some missing. The table has approximately 39,000 clones, just over 75% seen once. Indicated time point: cycle 4 day 1 (C4D1), after 6 weeks of nivolumab. There was relapse after autologous stem cell transplantation in every patient, and there was variation in brentuximab vedotin exposure. This chain connects TRBV9 to TRBJ1-6, with a tentative D call TRBD1 (6 bases). The specimen comprised peripheral blood mononuclear cells (PBMCs), sampled before the fourth cycle of nivolumab. This sequence was found in a human donor with classical Hodgkin lymphoma. CDR3 loop: CASSEGQGSNSPLHF. The CDR3 region has the DNA TGTGCCAGCAGCGAGGGGCAGGGGAGTAATTCACCCCTCCACTTT.